This T cell receptor (beta chain) emerged from a study of T-cell memory formation after mild COVID-19. In the study overall: Largely donor-specific sequence clusters came from two donors. Whole-study results and caveats: Clones contracting day 15 to 85 were balanced CD4/CD8; later expanders leaned CD4+. Mainly in CM and EM were contracting CD4+ clones; CD8+ were in EMRA.

MiXCR, applied by TCRdb to the 5' RACE reads, yields one record per CDR3 protein. The table records around 340,000 distinct CDR3 sequences, around 15% of them present only once. With V trimmed by 6 bases and J by 4 bases, 5 bases remained unmatched. The CDR3 covers 15 residues. Germline loops: CDR1 MNHEY, CDR2 SVGAGI. Points on this clonotype: Its antigen is unidentified.

The source material was PBMCs or a T cell subset sorted from them (not recorded which). The V gene is TRBV6-5, the J gene TRBJ2-1; 11 nucleotides match TRBD2. The receptor was derived from a man between 18 and 35 years old who had mild COVID-19 (a few samples of this study predate the infection). Cell type and time point are not known. The CDR3 reads CASRILAGGYNEQFF. In DNA form, the CDR3 reads TGTGCCAGCAGGATCTTAGCGGGGGGGTACAATGAGCAGTTCTTC.